This T cell receptor beta chain was profiled in a study of cytomegalovirus exposure and HLA in healthy donors. Primers for the PCR totalled 60 Vbeta and 13 Jbeta. Libraries were prepared by immunoSEQ multiplex PCR; TCRdb keeps only in-frame clonotypes and omits some of them. The table has about 150,000 clones, more than 60% seen once. Notes on the study in general: CMV serostatus alone was available as immune exposure information.

Trimming shortened V by 0 bases and J by 8 bases, and 13 bases separated the two germline ends. CDR1 is SNHLY and CDR2 is FYNNEI in the germline V gene. There are 15 residues in the CDR3. Notes on this clone: Its antigen is still unknown.

The sample was PBMCs. The J gene is TRBJ1-4, the V gene TRBV2; weak D call: TRBD1 (6 bases). This receptor was identified in a man younger than 30 in good health and CMV-seropositive. CDR3: CASSEAHRATEKLFF. The DNA of the CDR3 is TGTGCCAGCAGTGAAGCTCACAGGGCTACCGAAAAACTGTTTTTT. Using reference TRBV2 and TRBJ1-4 for the parts outside the CDR3, the full variable domain is EPEVTQTPSHQVTQMGQEVILRCVPISNHLYFYWYRQILGQKVEFLVSFYNNEISEKSEIFDDQFSVERPDGSNFTLKIRSTKLEDSAMYFCASSEAHRATEKLFFGSGTQLSVL.